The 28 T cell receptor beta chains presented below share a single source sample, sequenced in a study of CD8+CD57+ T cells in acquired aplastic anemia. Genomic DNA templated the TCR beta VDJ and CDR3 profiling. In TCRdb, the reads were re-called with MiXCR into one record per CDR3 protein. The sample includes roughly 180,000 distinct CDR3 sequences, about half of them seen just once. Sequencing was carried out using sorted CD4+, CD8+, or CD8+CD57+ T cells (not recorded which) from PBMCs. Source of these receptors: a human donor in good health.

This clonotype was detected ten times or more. CDR3 in DNA: TGTGCCTGGAGTGTTCTAGCGGATTCCTACGAGCAGTACTTC. Translating gives CAWSVLADSYEQYF. The J gene is TRBJ2-7, the V gene TRBV30, with TRBD2 matching over 7 bases. J was trimmed by 1 base and V by 0 bases; bases with no gene match: 3. Germline V gene sequence: CDR1 GTSNPN, CDR2 SVGIG (reference sequence). The CDR3 contains 14 residues.

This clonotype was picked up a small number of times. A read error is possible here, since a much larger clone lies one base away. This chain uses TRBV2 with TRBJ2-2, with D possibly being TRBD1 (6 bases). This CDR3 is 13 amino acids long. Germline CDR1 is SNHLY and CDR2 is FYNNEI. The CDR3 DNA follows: TGTGCCCGCAGAACAGGGTTCGGCGGGGAGCTGTTTTTT. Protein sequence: CARRTGFGGELFF.

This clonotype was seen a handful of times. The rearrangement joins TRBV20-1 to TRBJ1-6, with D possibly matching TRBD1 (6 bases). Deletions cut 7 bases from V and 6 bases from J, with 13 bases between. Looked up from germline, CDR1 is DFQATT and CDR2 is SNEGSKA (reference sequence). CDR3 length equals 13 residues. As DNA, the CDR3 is TGCAGTGGCGGGCCACAGGGTAATTCACCCCTCCACTTT. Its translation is CSGGPQGNSPLHF.

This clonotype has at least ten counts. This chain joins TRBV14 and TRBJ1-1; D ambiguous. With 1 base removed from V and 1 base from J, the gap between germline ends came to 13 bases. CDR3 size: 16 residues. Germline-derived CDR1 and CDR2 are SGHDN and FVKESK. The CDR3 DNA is TGTGCCAGCAGCCAAGTCCCGAGGCAGGCGAACACTGAAGCTTTCTTT. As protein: CASSQVPRQANTEAFF. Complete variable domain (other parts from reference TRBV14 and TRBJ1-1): EAGVTQFPSHSVIEKGQTVTLRCDPISGHDNLYWYRRVMGKEIKFLLHFVKESKQDESGMPNNRFLAERTGGTYSTLKVQPAELEDSGVYFCASSQVPRQANTEAFFGQGTRLTVV.

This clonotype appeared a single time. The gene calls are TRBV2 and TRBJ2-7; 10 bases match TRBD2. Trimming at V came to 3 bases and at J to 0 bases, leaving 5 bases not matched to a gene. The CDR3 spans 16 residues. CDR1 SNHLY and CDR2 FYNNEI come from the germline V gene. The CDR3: CASSERAGGPSYEQYF. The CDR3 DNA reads TGTGCCAGCAGTGAGCGAGCGGGAGGGCCCTCCTACGAGCAGTACTTC.

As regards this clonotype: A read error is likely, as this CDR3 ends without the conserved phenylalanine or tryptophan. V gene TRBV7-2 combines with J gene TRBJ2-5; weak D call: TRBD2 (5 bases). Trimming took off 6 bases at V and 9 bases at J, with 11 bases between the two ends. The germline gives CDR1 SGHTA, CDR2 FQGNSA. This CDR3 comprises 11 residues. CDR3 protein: CASSLMEAQYL. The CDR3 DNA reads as TGTGCCAGCAGTCTAATGGAGGCCCAGTACCTC.

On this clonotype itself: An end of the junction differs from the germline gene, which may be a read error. Written as DNA, the CDR3 is TGTGCTAGCAGCTTAGAACAGTCCTACGAGCAGTACTTC. Translating it yields CASSLEQSYEQYF. The chain has TRBV7-7 and TRBJ2-7; D is unresolved. This CDR3 has 13 amino acids. Per germline, CDR1 SSHAT and CDR2 FNYEAQ (reference sequence).

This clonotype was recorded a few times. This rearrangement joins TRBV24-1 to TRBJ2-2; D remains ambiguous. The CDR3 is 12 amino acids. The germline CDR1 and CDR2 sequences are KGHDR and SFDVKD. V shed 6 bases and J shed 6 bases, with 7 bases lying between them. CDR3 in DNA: TGTGCCACCAGTACGGGTCCCGGGGAGCTGTTTTTT. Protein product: CATSTGPGELFF.

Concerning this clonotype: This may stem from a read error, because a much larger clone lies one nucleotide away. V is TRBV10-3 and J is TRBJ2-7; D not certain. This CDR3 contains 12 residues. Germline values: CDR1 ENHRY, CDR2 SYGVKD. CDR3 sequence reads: CASSAASYEQYF. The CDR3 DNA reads TGTGCCAGCAGTGCCGCCTCCTACGAGCAGTACTTC.

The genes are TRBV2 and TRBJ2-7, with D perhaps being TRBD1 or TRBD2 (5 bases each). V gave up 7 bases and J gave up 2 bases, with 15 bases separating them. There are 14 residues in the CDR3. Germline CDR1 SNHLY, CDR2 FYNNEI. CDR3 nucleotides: TGTGCCAGCACCCCCGGGACGGCTACCTACGAGCAGTACTTC. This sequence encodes CASTPGTATYEQYF.

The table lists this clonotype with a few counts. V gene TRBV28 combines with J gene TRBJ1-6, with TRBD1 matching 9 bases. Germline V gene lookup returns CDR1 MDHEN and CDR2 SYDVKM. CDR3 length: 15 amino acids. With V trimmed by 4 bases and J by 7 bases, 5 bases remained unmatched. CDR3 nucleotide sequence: TGTGCCAGCAGTTCCCCGACAGGGGGGAATTCACCCCTCCACTTT. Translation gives CASSSPTGGNSPLHF.

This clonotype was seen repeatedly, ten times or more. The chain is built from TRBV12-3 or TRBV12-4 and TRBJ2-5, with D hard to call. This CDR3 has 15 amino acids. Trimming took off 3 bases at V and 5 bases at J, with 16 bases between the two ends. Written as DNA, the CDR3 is TGTGCCAGCAGTTTTGGCACCCTAGGACGGGAGACCCAGTACTTC. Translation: CASSFGTLGRETQYF.

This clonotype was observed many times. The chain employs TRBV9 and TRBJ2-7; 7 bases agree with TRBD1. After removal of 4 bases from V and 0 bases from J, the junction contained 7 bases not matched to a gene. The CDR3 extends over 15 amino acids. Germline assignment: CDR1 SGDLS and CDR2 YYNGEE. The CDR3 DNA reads TGTGCCAGCAGCTCAACCGACAGGGCCTCCTACGAGCAGTACTTC. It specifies CASSSTDRASYEQYF.

The CDR3 region is CASSLVGAQYF. The DNA for the CDR3 is TGTGCCAGCAGCTTAGTGGGGGCCCAGTACTTC. This sequence joins TRBV7-2 and TRBJ2-5; the D gene could be TRBD1 or TRBD2 (5 bases each). Germline values: CDR1 SGHTA, CDR2 FQGNSA. CDR3 length: 11 residues. V was shortened by 1 base and J by 9 bases, with 6 bases between the two germline ends.

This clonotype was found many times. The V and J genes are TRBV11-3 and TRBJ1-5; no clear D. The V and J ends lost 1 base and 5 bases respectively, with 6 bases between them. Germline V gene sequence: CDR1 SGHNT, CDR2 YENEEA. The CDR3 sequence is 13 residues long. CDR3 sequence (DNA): TGTGCCAGCAGCTTAGCCGGATATCAGCCCCAGCATTTT. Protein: CASSLAGYQPQHF. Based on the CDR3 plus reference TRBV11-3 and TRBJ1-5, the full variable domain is EAGVVQSPRYKIIEKKQPVAFWCNPISGHNTLYWYLQNLGQGPELLIRYENEEAVDDSQLPKDRFSAERLKGVDSTLKIQPAELGDSAVYLCASSLAGYQPQHFGDGTRLSIL.

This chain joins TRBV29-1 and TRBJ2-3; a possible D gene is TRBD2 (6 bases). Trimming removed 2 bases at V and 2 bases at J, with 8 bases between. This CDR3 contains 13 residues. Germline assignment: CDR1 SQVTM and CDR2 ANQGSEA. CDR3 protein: CSVELAPTDTQYF. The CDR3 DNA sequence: TGCAGCGTTGAACTAGCGCCCACAGATACGCAGTATTTT.

CDR3 amino acids: CASASAYEQYF. For the CDR3, the DNA is TGTGCCAGCGCCTCAGCCTACGAGCAGTACTTC. This chain connects TRBV19 to TRBJ2-7; no reliable D call. This CDR3 spans 11 amino acids. In germline, CDR1 is LNHDA, CDR2 SQIVND (reference sequence). V was trimmed by 9 bases and J by 2 bases, leaving 8 bases between them.

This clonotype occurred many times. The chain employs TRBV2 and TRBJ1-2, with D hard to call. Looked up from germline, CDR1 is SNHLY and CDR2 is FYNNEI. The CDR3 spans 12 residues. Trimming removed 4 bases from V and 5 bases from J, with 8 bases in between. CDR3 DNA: TGTGCCAGCAGTGTCCGGGAGTATGGCTACACCTTC. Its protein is CASSVREYGYTF.

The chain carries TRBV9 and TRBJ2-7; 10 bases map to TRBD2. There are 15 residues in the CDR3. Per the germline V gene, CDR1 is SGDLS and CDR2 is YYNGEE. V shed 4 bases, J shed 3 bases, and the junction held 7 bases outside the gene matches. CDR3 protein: CASSTSGTSDYEQYF. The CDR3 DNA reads TGTGCCAGCAGCACTTCCGGGACTAGCGACTACGAGCAGTACTTC.

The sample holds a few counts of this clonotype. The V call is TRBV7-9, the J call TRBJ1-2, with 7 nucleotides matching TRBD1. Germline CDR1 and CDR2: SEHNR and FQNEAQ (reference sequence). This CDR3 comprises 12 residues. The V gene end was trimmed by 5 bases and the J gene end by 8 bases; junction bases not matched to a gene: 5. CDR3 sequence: CASSGDRVGYTF. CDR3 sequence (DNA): TGTGCCAGCAGCGGAGACAGGGTCGGCTACACCTTC.

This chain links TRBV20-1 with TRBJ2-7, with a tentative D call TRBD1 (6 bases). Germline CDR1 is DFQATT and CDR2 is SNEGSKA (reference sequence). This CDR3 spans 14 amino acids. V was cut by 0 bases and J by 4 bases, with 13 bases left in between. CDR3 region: CSAREATGCYEQYF. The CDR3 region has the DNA TGCAGTGCTAGAGAAGCCACAGGGTGTTACGAGCAGTACTTC.

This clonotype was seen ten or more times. CDR3 bases: TGTGCCAGTAGTATAAAACAGGGGATCGCCGAAGCTTTCTTT. Translating it yields CASSIKQGIAEAFF. The gene calls are TRBV19 and TRBJ1-1; 7 bases match TRBD1. The V gene end was trimmed by 2 bases and the J gene end by 8 bases; junction bases not matched to a gene: 8. The CDR3 spans 14 residues. Germline V lookup: CDR1 LNHDA, CDR2 SQIVND (reference sequence).

The CDR3 nucleotides read TGTGCCAGCAGTCCGGTTTACTATGGCTACACCTTC. Amino acids: CASSPVYYGYTF. The chain combines TRBV2 with TRBJ1-2; D is unclear. V dropped 5 bases and J dropped 3 bases, with 7 bases sitting between them. Per germline, CDR1 SNHLY and CDR2 FYNNEI. The CDR3 has 12 amino acids.

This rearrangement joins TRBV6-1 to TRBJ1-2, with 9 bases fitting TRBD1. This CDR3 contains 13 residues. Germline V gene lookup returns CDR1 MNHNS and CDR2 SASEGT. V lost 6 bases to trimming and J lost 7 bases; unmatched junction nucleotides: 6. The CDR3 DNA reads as TGTGCCAGCAGGGACAGGGGAGCCGGTGGCTACACCTTC. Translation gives CASRDRGAGGYTF.

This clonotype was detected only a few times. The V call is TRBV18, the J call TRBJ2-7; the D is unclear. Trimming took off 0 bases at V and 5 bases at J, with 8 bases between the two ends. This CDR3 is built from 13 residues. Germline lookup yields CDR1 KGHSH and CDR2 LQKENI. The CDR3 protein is CASSPPRQNEQYF. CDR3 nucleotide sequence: TGTGCCAGCTCACCACCGCGGCAGAACGAGCAGTACTTC.

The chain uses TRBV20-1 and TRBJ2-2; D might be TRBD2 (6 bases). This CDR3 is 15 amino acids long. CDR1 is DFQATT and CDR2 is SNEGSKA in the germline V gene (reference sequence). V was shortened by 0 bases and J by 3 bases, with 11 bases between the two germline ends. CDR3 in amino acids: CSARDLLADTGELFF. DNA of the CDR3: TGCAGTGCTAGAGATCTACTAGCTGACACCGGGGAGCTGTTTTTT.

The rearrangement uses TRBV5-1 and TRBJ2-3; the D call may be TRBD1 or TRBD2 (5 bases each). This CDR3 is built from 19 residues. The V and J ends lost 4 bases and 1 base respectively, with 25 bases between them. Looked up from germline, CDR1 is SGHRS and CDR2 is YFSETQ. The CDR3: CASSSPFPGTLSGTDTQYF. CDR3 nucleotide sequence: TGCGCCAGCAGCAGCCCCTTTCCCGGGACCTTGAGCGGCACAGATACGCAGTATTTT. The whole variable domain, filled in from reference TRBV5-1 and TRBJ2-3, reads KAGVTQTPRYLIKTRGQQVTLSCSPISGHRSVSWYQQTPGQGLQFLFEYFSETQRNKGNFPGRFSGRQFSNSRSEMNVSTLELGDSALYLCASSSPFPGTLSGTDTQYFGPGTRLTVL.

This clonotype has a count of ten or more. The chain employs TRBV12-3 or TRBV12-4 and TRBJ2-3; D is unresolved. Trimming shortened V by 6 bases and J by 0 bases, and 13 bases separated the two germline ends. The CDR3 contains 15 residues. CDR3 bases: TGTGCCAGCAGCCCCACCCGGGCCAGCACAGATACGCAGTATTTT. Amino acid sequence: CASSPTRASTDTQYF.